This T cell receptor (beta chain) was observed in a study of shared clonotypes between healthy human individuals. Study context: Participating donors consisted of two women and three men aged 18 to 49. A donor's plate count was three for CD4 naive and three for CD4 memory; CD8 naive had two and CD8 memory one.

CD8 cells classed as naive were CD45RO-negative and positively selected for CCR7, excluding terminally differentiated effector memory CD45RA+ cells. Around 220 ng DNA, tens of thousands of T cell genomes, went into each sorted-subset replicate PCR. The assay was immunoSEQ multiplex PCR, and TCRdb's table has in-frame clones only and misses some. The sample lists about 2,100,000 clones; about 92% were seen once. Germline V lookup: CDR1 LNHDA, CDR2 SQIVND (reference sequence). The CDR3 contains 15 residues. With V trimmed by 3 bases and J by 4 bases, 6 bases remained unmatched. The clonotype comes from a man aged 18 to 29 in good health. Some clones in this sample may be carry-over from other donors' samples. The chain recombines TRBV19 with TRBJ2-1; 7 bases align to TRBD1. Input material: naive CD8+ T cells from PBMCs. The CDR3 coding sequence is TGTGCCAGTAGTATCTACAGGGGAACATACAATGAGCAGTTCTTC. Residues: CASSIYRGTYNEQFF.